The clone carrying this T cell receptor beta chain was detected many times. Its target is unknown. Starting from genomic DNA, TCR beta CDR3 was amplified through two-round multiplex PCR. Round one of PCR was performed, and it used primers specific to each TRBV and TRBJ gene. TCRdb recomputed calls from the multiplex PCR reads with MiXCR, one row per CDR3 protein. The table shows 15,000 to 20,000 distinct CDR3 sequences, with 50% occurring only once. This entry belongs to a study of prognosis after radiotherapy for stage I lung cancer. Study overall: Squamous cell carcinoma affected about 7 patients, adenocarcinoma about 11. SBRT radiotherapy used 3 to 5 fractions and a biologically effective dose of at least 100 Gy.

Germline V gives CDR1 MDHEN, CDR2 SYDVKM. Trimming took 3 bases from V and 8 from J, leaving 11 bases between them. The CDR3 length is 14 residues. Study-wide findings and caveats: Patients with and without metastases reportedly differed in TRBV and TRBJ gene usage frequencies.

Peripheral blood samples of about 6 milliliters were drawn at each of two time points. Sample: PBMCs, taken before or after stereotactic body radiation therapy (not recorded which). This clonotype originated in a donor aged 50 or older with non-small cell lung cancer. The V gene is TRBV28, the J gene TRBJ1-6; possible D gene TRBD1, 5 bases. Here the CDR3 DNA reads TGTGCCAGCAGTTTGTTGCAGGGTCATTCACCCCTCCACTTT. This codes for CASSLLQGHSPLHF.